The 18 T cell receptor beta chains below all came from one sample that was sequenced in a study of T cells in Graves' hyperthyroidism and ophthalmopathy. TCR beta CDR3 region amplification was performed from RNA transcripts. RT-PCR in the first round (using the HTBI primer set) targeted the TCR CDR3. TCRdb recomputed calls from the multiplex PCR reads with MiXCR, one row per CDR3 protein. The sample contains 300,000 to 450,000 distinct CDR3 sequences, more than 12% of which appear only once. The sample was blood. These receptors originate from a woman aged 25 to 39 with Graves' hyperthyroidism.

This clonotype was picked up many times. CDR3 residues: CASRTTEAAHEQYF. DNA for the CDR3: TGTGCCAGCAGAACAACCGAAGCGGCTCACGAGCAGTACTTC. This chain joins TRBV2 and TRBJ2-7; D possibly corresponds to TRBD2 (5 bases). This CDR3 contains 14 residues. Deletions cut 6 bases from V and 5 bases from J, with 17 bases between. Germline V gives CDR1 SNHLY, CDR2 FYNNEI. Full variable domain (outside the CDR3, taken from reference TRBV2 and TRBJ2-7): EPEVTQTPSHQVTQMGQEVILRCVPISNHLYFYWYRQILGQKVEFLVSFYNNEISEKSEIFDDQFSVERPDGSNFTLKIRSTKLEDSAMYFCASRTTEAAHEQYFGPGTRLTVT.

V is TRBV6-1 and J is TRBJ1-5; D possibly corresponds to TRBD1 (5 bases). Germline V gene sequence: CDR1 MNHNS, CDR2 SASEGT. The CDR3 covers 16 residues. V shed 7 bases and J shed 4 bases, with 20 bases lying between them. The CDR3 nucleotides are TGTGCCAGCAAAGGGGAGTCGCGGGGCGGGAATCAGCCCCAGCATTTT. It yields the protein CASKGESRGGNQPQHF.

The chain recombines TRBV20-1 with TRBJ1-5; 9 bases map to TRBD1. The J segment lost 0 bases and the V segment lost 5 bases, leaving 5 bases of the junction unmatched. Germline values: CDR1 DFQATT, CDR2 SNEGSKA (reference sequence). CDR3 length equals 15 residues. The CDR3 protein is CSAVGTGNSNQPQHF. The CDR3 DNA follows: TGCAGTGCTGTCGGGACAGGGAATAGCAATCAGCCCCAGCATTTT.

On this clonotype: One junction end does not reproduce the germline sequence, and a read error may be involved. The CDR3 DNA reads TGTGCCAGCAACCAAGCGGGGCTAGGCACAGATACGCAGTATTTT. It yields the protein CASNQAGLGTDTQYF. The J gene is TRBJ2-3, the V gene TRBV3-1, with 7 positions matching TRBD2. The CDR3 is 15 residues long. The germline CDR1 and CDR2 sequences are LGHDT and YNNKEL (reference sequence).

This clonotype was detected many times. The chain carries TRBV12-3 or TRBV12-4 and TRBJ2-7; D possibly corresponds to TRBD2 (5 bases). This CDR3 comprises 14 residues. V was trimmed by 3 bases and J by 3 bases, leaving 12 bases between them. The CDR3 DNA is TGTGCCAGCAGTTTCGAGAGGGCCAGCTACGAGCAGTACTTC. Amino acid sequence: CASSFERASYEQYF.

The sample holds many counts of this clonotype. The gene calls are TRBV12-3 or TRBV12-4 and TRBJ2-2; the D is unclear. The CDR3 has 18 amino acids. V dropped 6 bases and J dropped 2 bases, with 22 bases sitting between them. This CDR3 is CASSMGTVPNQNTGELFF. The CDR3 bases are TGTGCCAGCAGCATGGGAACAGTCCCAAATCAAAACACCGGGGAGCTGTTTTTT.

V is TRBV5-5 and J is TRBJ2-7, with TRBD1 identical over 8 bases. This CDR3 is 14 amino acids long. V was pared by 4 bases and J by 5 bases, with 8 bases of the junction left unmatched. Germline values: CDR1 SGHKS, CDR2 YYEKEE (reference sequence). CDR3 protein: CASSAGQGLDEQYF. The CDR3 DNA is TGTGCCAGCAGCGCAGGACAGGGCTTAGACGAGCAGTACTTC.

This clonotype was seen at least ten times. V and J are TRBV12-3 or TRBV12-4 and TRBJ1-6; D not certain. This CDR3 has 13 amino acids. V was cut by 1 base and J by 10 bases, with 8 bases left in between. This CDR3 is CASSLGPISPLHF. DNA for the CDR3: TGTGCCAGCAGTTTAGGGCCCATCTCACCCCTCCACTTT.

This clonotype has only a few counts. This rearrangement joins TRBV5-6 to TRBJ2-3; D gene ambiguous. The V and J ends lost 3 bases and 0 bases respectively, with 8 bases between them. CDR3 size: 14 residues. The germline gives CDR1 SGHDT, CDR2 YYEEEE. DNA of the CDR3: TGTGCCAGCAGCTGGACCAAGAGCACAGATACGCAGTATTTT. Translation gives CASSWTKSTDTQYF.

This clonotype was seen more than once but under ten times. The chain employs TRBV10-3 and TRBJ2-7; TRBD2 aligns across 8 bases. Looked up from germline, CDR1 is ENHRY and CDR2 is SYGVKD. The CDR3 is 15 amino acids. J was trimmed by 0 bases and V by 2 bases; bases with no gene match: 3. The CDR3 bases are TGTGCCATCAGTGAGCGGGGGGGGAGCTCCTACGAGCAGTACTTC. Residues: CAISERGGSSYEQYF.

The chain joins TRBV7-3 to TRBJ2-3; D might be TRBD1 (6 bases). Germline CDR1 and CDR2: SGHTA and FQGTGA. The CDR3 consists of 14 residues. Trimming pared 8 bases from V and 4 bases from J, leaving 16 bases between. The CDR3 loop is CASRPAGAADTQYF. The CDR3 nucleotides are TGTGCCAGCCGCCCCGCAGGGGCGGCAGATACGCAGTATTTT. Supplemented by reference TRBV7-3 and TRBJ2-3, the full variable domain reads GAGVSQTPSNKVTEKGKYVELRCDPISGHTALYWYRQSLGQGPEFLIYFQGTGAADDSGLPNDRFFAVRPEGSVSTLKIQRTERGDSAVYLCASRPAGAADTQYFGPGTRLTVL.

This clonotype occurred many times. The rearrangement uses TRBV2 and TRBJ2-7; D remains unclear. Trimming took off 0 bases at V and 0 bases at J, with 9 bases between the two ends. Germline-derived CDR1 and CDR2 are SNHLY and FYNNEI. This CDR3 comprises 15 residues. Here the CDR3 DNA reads TGTGCCAGCAGTGAAGCTTGGAGCAGCTCCTACGAGCAGTACTTC. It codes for CASSEAWSSSYEQYF. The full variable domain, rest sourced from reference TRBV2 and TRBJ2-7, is EPEVTQTPSHQVTQMGQEVILRCVPISNHLYFYWYRQILGQKVEFLVSFYNNEISEKSEIFDDQFSVERPDGSNFTLKIRSTKLEDSAMYFCASSEAWSSSYEQYFGPGTRLTVT.

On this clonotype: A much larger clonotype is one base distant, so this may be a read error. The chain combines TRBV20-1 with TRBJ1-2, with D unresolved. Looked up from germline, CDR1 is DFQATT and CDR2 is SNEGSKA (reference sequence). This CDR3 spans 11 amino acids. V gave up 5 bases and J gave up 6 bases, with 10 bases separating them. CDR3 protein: CSAGRGHGYTF. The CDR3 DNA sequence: TGCAGTGCTGGGCGCGGACATGGCTACACCTTC.

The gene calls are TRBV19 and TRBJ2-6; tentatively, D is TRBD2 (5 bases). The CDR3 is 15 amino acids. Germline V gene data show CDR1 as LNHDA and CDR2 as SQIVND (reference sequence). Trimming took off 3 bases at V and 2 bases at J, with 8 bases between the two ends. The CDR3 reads CASSIFGTGANVLTF. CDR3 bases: TGTGCCAGTAGTATCTTCGGGACTGGGGCCAACGTCCTGACTTTC. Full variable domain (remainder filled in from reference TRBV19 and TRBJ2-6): DGGITQSPKYLFRKEGQNVTLSCEQNLNHDAMYWYRQDPGQGLRLIYYSQIVNDFQKGDIAEGYSVSREKKESFPLTVTSAQKNPTAFYLCASSIFGTGANVLTFGAGSRLTVL.

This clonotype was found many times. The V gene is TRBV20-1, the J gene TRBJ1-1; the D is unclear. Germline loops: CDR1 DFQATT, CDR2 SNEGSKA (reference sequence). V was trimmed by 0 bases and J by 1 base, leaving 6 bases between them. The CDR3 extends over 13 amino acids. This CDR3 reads CSARDPRNTEAFF. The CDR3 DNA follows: TGCAGTGCTAGAGATCCTCGGAACACTGAAGCTTTCTTT.

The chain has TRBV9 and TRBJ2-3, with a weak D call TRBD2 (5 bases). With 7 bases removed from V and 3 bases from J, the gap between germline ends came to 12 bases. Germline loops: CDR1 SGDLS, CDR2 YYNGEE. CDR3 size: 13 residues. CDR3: CASERGNTDTQYF. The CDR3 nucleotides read TGTGCCAGCGAACGAGGGAATACAGATACGCAGTATTTT.

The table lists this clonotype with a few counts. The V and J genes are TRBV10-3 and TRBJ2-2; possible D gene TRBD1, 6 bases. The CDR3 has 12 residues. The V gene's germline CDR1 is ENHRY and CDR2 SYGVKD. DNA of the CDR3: TGTGCTCACGGTGCAGGGGCGGGGGAGCTGTTTTTT. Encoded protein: CAHGAGAGELFF.

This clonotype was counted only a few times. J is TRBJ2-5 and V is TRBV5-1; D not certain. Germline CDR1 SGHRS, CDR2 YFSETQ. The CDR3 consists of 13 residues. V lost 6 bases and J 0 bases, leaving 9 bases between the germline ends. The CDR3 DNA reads TGCGCCAGCACCTTCGACAACCAAGAGACCCAGTACTTC. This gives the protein CASTFDNQETQYF.